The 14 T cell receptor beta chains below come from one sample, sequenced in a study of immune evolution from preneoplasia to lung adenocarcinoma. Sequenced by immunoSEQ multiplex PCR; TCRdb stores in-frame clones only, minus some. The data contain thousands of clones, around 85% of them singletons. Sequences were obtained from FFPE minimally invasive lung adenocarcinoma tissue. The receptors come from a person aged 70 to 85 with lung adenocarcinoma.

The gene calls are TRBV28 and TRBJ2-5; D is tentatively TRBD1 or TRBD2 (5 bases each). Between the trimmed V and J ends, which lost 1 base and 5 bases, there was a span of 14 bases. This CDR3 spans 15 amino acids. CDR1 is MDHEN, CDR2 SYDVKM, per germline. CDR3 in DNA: TGTGCCAGCAGTTTATACGGGGCAGTGGAGGAGACCCAGTACTTC. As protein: CASSLYGAVEETQYF. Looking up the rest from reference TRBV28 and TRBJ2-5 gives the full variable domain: DVKVTQSSRYLVKRTGEKVFLECVQDMDHENMFWYRQDPGLGLRLIYFSYDVKMKEKGDIPEGYSVSREKKERFSLILESASTNQTSMYLCASSLYGAVEETQYFGPGTRLLVL.

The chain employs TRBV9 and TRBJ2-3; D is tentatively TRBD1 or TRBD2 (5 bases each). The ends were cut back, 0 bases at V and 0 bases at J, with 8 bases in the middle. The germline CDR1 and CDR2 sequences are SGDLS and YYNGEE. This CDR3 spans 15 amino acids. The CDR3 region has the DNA TGTGCCAGCAGCGTAGGGGACCATAGCACAGATACGCAGTATTTT. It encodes CASSVGDHSTDTQYF.

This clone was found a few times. CDR3 coding DNA: TGTGCCACCAGCAGACCTCTCACAGGGGGGAACTCTGGGGCCAACGTCCTGACTTTC. Translation gives CATSRPLTGGNSGANVLTF. The chain carries TRBV15 and TRBJ2-6; TRBD1 matches 8 bases. V gave up 2 bases and J gave up 0 bases; unmatched junction bases: 9. CDR1 is LNHNV and CDR2 is YYDKDF in the germline V gene (reference sequence). The CDR3 contains 19 residues.

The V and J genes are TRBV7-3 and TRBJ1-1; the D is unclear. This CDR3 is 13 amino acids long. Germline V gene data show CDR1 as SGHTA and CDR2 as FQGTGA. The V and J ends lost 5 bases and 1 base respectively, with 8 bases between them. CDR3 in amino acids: CASSQNRNTEAFF. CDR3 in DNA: TGTGCCAGCAGCCAGAACAGGAACACTGAAGCTTTCTTT.

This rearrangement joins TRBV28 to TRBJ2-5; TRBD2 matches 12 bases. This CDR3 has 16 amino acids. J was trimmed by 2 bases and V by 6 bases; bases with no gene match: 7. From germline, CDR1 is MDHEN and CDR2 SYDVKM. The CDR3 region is CASSPWLAGGQETQYF. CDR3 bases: TGTGCCAGCAGCCCGTGGCTAGCGGGGGGGCAAGAGACCCAGTACTTC.

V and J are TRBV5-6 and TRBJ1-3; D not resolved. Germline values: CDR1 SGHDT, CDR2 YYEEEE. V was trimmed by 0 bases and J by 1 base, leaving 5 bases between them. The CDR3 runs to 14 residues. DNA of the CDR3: TGTGCCAGCAGCTTGGCCGGTTCTGGAAACACCATATATTTT. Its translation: CASSLAGSGNTIYF.

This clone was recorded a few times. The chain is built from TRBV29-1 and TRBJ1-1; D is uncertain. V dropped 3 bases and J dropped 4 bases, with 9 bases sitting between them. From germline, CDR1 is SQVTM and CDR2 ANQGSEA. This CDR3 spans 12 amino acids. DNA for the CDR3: TGCAGCGTTGATGAAGGGTTCACTGAAGCTTTCTTT. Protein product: CSVDEGFTEAFF.

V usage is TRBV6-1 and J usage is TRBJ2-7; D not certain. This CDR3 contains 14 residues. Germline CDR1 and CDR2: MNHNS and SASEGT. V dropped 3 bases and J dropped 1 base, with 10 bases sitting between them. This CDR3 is CASSDPPGSYEQYF. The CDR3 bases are TGTGCCAGCAGTGACCCACCAGGATCCTACGAGCAGTACTTC.

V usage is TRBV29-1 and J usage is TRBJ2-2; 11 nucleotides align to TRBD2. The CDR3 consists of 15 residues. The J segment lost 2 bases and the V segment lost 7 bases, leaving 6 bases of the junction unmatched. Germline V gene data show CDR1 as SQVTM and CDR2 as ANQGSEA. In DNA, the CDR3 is TGCAGCGCGAGGGGACTAGCGGTAAACACCGGGGAGCTGTTTTTT. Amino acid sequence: CSARGLAVNTGELFF.

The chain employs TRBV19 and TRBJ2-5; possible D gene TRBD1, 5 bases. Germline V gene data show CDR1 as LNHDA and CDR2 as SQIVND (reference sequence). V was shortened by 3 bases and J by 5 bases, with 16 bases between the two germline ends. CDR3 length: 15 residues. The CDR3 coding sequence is TGTGCCAGTAGTATGGCTACAGGTGGATGGGAGACCCAGTACTTC. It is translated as CASSMATGGWETQYF.

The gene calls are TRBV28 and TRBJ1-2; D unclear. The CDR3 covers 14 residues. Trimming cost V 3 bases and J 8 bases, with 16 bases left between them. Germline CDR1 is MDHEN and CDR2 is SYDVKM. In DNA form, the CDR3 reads TGTGCCAGCAGTTTCGGCACTGGTTGGGAGGGCTACACCTTC. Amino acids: CASSFGTGWEGYTF.

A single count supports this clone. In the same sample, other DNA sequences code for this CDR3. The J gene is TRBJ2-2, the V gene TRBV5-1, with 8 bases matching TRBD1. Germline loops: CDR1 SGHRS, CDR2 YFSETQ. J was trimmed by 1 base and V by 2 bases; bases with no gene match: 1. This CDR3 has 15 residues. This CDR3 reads CASSLQGGNTGELFF. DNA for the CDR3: TGCGCCAGCAGCTTACAGGGGGGGAACACCGGGGAGCTGTTTTTT.

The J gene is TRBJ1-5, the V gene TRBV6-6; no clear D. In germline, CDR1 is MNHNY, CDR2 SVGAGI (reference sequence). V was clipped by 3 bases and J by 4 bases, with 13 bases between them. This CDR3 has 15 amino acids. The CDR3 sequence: CASSYGGQRNQPQHF. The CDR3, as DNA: TGTGCCAGCAGTTATGGAGGTCAGAGGAATCAGCCCCAGCATTTT.

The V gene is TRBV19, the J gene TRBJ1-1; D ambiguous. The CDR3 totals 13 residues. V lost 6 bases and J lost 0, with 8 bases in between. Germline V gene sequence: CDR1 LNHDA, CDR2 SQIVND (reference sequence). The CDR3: CASSVAVNTEAFF. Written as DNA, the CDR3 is TGTGCCAGTAGCGTGGCTGTGAACACTGAAGCTTTCTTT. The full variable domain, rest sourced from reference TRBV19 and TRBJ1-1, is DGGITQSPKYLFRKEGQNVTLSCEQNLNHDAMYWYRQDPGQGLRLIYYSQIVNDFQKGDIAEGYSVSREKKESFPLTVTSAQKNPTAFYLCASSVAVNTEAFFGQGTRLTVV.